What follows are 16 T cell receptor beta chains derived from one specimen sequenced in a study of CD8 T cells in Susac syndrome. Reverse transcription used about 0.45 to 1 ug RNA and random hexamers. MiXCR, applied by TCRdb to the immunoSEQ multiplex PCR reads, yields one record per CDR3 protein. The sample includes 150,000 to 200,000 distinct CDR3 sequences, 93% of them seen just once. Sequences were obtained from CD4+ T cells from PBMCs. These receptors originate from a human donor in good health.

The chain carries TRBV7-8 and TRBJ2-7; 12 nucleotides line up with TRBD1. This CDR3 contains 14 residues. The junction had 2 bases not matched to a gene; V was cut back by 3 bases and J by 5 bases. Germline lookup yields CDR1 SGHVS and CDR2 FQNEAQ. As DNA, the CDR3 is TGTGCCAGCAGCTTGGGGACAGGGGGCCACGAGCAGTACGTC. Translation gives CASSLGTGGHEQYV.

This sequence joins TRBV7-2 and TRBJ2-2, with 10 bases aligning to TRBD2. CDR1 and CDR2 from the germline V gene are SGHTA and FQGNSA. The ends lost 5 bases at V and 0 bases at J; junction bases unmatched: 12. This CDR3 has 19 residues. The CDR3 DNA is TGTGCCAGCAGCCCAAAAGTCGTAGCGGGGGGACCGAACACCGGGGAGCTGTTTTTT. Translation gives CASSPKVVAGGPNTGELFF.

The chain is built from TRBV4-1 and TRBJ2-1, with 7 bases that match TRBD1. Germline V gives CDR1 MGHRA, CDR2 YSYEKL. Trimming cost V 2 bases and J 1 base; bases outside gene matches: 5. The length of the CDR3 is 16 residues. The CDR3 region has the DNA TGCGCCAGCAGCCAACGAGCAGGGGGATCCTACAATGAGCAGTTCTTC. Translation: CASSQRAGGSYNEQFF.

The rearrangement uses TRBV30 and TRBJ2-5; D possibly uses TRBD1 or TRBD2 (5 bases each). V was shortened by 7 bases and J by 5 bases, with 23 bases between the two germline ends. The germline V gene has CDR1 GTSNPN and CDR2 SVGIG (reference sequence). There are 15 residues in the CDR3. The CDR3 loop is CAYQPRGGWGETQYF. DNA of the CDR3: TGTGCCTACCAACCCCGTGGCGGCTGGGGGGAGACCCAGTACTTC.

This chain connects TRBV12-3 or TRBV12-4 to TRBJ2-3; D not certain. With 3 bases removed from V and 5 bases from J, the gap between germline ends came to 15 bases. The CDR3 length is 15 residues. The CDR3 region is CASSFTPLSGDTQYF. The DNA of the CDR3 is TGTGCCAGCAGTTTTACACCATTAAGTGGAGATACGCAGTATTTT.

This chain links TRBV2 with TRBJ1-1; D uncertain. Trimming removed 7 bases at V and 2 bases at J, with 11 bases between. Germline V gene sequence: CDR1 SNHLY, CDR2 FYNNEI. This CDR3 contains 13 residues. The CDR3 DNA reads as TGTGCCAGCACTGAGAGTCTTAACACTGAAGCTTTCTTT. Amino acid sequence: CASTESLNTEAFF. Using reference TRBV2 and TRBJ1-1 for the parts outside the CDR3, the full variable domain is EPEVTQTPSHQVTQMGQEVILRCVPISNHLYFYWYRQILGQKVEFLVSFYNNEISEKSEIFDDQFSVERPDGSNFTLKIRSTKLEDSAMYFCASTESLNTEAFFGQGTRLTVV.

This chain uses TRBV2 with TRBJ2-1, with D perhaps matching TRBD1 (6 bases). Trimming pared 8 bases from V and 0 bases from J, leaving 11 bases between. The V gene's germline CDR1 is SNHLY and CDR2 FYNNEI. The CDR3 has 14 amino acids. CDR3 sequence (DNA): TGTGCCAGCCTCCGGGACAACTCCTACAATGAGCAGTTCTTC. It encodes CASLRDNSYNEQFF.

V gene TRBV24-1 combines with J gene TRBJ1-5; D gene unclear. Germline V gene lookup returns CDR1 KGHDR and CDR2 SFDVKD. This CDR3 region has 14 residues. V dropped 0 bases and J dropped 5 bases, with 7 bases sitting between them. CDR3 in DNA: TGTGCCACCAGTGATTTGAACAACTATCAGCCCCAGCATTTT. Its translation is CATSDLNNYQPQHF.

This chain uses TRBV5-1 with TRBJ1-1; tentative D call: TRBD1 (5 bases). Germline values: CDR1 SGHRS, CDR2 YFSETQ. The CDR3 is 13 residues long. The ends were cut back, 4 bases at V and 1 base at J, with 8 bases in the middle. In nucleotides, the CDR3 is TGCGCCAGCAGCGAACAGGCGAACACTGAAGCTTTCTTT. It yields the protein CASSEQANTEAFF.

This sequence joins TRBV6-5 and TRBJ2-5; 7 bases line up with TRBD2. The CDR3 totals 16 residues. Germline V gene lookup returns CDR1 MNHEY and CDR2 SVGAGI. V was clipped by 4 bases and J by 1 base; unmatched bases: 9. CDR3 loop: CASSFGLSGAQETQYF. The CDR3 coding sequence is TGTGCCAGCAGTTTTGGACTAAGCGGGGCCCAAGAGACCCAGTACTTC.

J is TRBJ2-2 and V is TRBV18; D might be TRBD1 (5 bases). Germline CDR1 and CDR2: KGHSH and LQKENI. This CDR3 is 15 amino acids long. Trimming stripped 3 bases from V and 6 bases from J, with 14 bases between. CDR3 bases: TGTGCCAGCTCACCTGAACAGGTTTCCGCCGGGGAGCTGTTTTTT. Protein product: CASSPEQVSAGELFF.

The chain joins TRBV19 to TRBJ2-5; TRBD2 aligns across 9 bases. The junction had 9 bases not matched to a gene; V was cut back by 6 bases and J by 4 bases. This CDR3 is built from 15 residues. Germline V lookup: CDR1 LNHDA, CDR2 SQIVND (reference sequence). The CDR3 protein is CASSKRGAGRETQYF. The CDR3 nucleotides are TGTGCCAGTAGCAAGCGGGGGGCGGGCCGAGAGACCCAGTACTTC.

The chain has TRBV12-3 or TRBV12-4 and TRBJ2-1; D may correspond to TRBD1 or TRBD2 (6 bases each). The CDR3 runs to 17 residues. Trimming took off 5 bases at V and 1 base at J, with 18 bases between the two ends. The chain's CDR3 is CASSLLLGGRSYNEQFF. DNA of the CDR3: TGTGCCAGCAGTCTCCTGTTGGGGGGCCGTTCCTACAATGAGCAGTTCTTC.

The CDR3 protein is CASSFTRNEQFF. In DNA, the CDR3 is TGCGCCAGCAGCTTCACTAGGAATGAGCAGTTCTTC. The chain joins TRBV5-1 to TRBJ2-1; tentatively, D is TRBD2 (5 bases). The CDR3 totals 12 residues. Trimming took off 2 bases at V and 7 bases at J, with 7 bases between the two ends. Germline V gives CDR1 SGHRS, CDR2 YFSETQ.

The rearrangement uses TRBV19 and TRBJ2-1, with D uncertain. Trimming pared 10 bases from V and 3 bases from J, leaving 10 bases between. This CDR3 is built from 12 residues. Germline V gives CDR1 LNHDA, CDR2 SQIVND (reference sequence). CDR3 DNA sequence: TGTGCCACCAAGAAGAACTACAATGAGCAGTTCTTC. It yields the protein CATKKNYNEQFF.

The V gene is TRBV12-3 or TRBV12-4, the J gene TRBJ2-7; D uncertain. The CDR3 runs 13 residues. V lost 5 bases and J 6 bases, leaving 14 bases between the germline ends. CDR3 nucleotides: TGTGCCAGCAGTCCCTTGGATTTGGGCGAGCAGTACTTC. Translation: CASSPLDLGEQYF.